Below are 29 T cell receptor beta chains sequenced from a single sample in a study of CD8 T cells in ankylosing spondylitis. Study results and caveats: Seemingly distinctive of ankylosing spondylitis blood was a TCR beta motif formed by eight highly homologous variants.

A single record per CDR3 protein comes from TCRdb applying MiXCR to the 5' RACE reads. The sample has around 490,000 distinct CDR3 sequences, over 4% seen once. Antigens for these TCRs are unknown. Sample: blood, either unsorted or a sorted T cell fraction (not recorded which). These receptors all stem from a male donor with ankylosing spondylitis.

This clonotype has at least ten counts. CDR3 loop: CASSSPGTGIYEQYF. Here the CDR3 DNA reads TGTGCCAGCAGCTCCCCCGGGACAGGGATTTACGAGCAGTACTTC. The rearrangement links TRBV13 to TRBJ2-7, with TRBD1 matching over 9 bases. The CDR3 has 15 residues. Germline V gene data show CDR1 as PRHDT and CDR2 as FYEKMQ (reference sequence). V shed 4 bases and J 4 bases; nucleotides not matched to a gene: 8.

The chain couples TRBV7-2 to TRBJ2-1, with TRBD2 matching 10 bases. The CDR3 spans 15 residues. Germline CDR1 is SGHTA and CDR2 is FQGNSA. V lost 5 bases, J lost 7 bases, and 8 bases stayed unmatched. The CDR3 coding sequence is TGTGCCAGCAGCCACGCTAGCGGGAGTGGGAATGAGCAGTTCTTC. Translating it yields CASSHASGSGNEQFF.

This clonotype was recorded many times. This chain joins TRBV20-1 and TRBJ1-3; D not resolved. The germline CDR1 and CDR2 sequences are DFQATT and SNEGSKA (reference sequence). V was pared by 6 bases and J by 0 bases, with 12 bases between. This CDR3 is built from 14 residues. The CDR3 here is CSALDMSSGNTIYF. CDR3 nucleotide sequence: TGCAGTGCCCTTGACATGTCCTCTGGAAACACCATATATTTT.

This clonotype was seen ten or more times. The rearrangement links TRBV20-1 to TRBJ2-4; the D is unclear. The CDR3 consists of 13 residues. CDR1 is DFQATT, CDR2 SNEGSKA, per germline (reference sequence). The ends were cut back, 0 bases at V and 2 bases at J, with 5 bases in the middle. CDR3 in DNA: TGCAGTGCTAGAGATGCCTCCAAAAACATTCAGTACTTC. Its translation is CSARDASKNIQYF.

This rearrangement joins TRBV28 to TRBJ2-7; TRBD1 might be the D (5 bases). The V end lost 7 bases, the J end lost 7 bases, and 14 bases lay between the germline ends. Germline V lookup: CDR1 MDHEN, CDR2 SYDVKM. This CDR3 contains 12 residues. For the CDR3, the DNA is TGTGCCAGCAACTCGGACACGAAGGAGCAGTACTTC. As protein: CASNSDTKEQYF.

This clonotype has a count of ten or more. V is TRBV12-3 or TRBV12-4 and J is TRBJ2-5, with 8 bases identical to TRBD1. This CDR3 spans 14 amino acids. The V segment lost 6 bases and the J segment 4 bases; nucleotides outside the gene matches: 7. Here the CDR3 DNA reads TGTGCCAGCAGCATGACAGGGGCGGCAGAGACCCAGTACTTC. This translates into CASSMTGAAETQYF.

This clonotype appeared many times. The chain joins TRBV11-2 to TRBJ2-5, with D uncertain. The CDR3 is made up of 14 amino acids. Trimming cost V 6 bases and J 4 bases, with 15 bases left between them. Germline CDR1 and CDR2: SGHAT and FQNNGV. The CDR3 protein is CASRSLRGGETQYF. CDR3 sequence (DNA): TGTGCCAGCAGGTCTTTGAGAGGTGGAGAGACCCAGTACTTC. Filled out from reference TRBV11-2 and TRBJ2-5, the complete variable domain reads EAGVAQSPRYKIIEKRQSVAFWCNPISGHATLYWYQQILGQGPKLLIQFQNNGVVDDSQLPKDRFSAERLKGVDSTLKIQPAKLEDSAVYLCASRSLRGGETQYFGPGTRLLVL.

This clonotype was counted a few times. V gene TRBV7-3 combines with J gene TRBJ2-2; no clear D. CDR1 and CDR2 from the germline V gene are SGHTA and FQGTGA. CDR3 length equals 15 residues. Between the trimmed V and J ends, which lost 6 bases and 0 bases, there was a span of 11 bases. CDR3 sequence reads: CASSYGYTNTGELFF. The CDR3 DNA follows: TGTGCCAGCAGTTACGGTTATACGAACACCGGGGAGCTGTTTTTT.

This clonotype was observed many times. The J gene is TRBJ1-1, the V gene TRBV6-2 or TRBV6-3; tentative D call: TRBD1 (6 bases). CDR1 is MNHEY, CDR2 SVGEGT, per germline. Trimming left V 2 bases short and J 1 base short, with 14 bases between. The CDR3 contains 16 residues. The CDR3 bases are TGTGCCAGCAGTTACCGGGCAGGGGCCGCGAACACTGAAGCTTTCTTT. This encodes CASSYRAGAANTEAFF.

This clonotype was observed at least ten times. A read error is possible here, since a much larger clone lies one base away. V usage is TRBV7-9 and J usage is TRBJ2-3, with D hard to call. This CDR3 is built from 12 residues. The germline V and J ends were trimmed by 5 bases and 0 bases, with 3 bases remaining between them. Germline V gene data show CDR1 as SEHNR and CDR2 as FQNEAQ (reference sequence). The CDR3, as DNA: TGTGCCAGCAGCGTTAGCACAGATACGCAGTATTTT. Protein: CASSVSTDTQYF.

This clonotype was seen ten or more times. The V gene is TRBV4-3, the J gene TRBJ1-4; 7 bases align to TRBD1. CDR1 is LGHNA and CDR2 is YSLEER in the germline V gene. CDR3 length: 15 amino acids. With 4 bases clipped from V and 7 bases from J, the junction kept 9 bases outside the gene matches. CDR3: CASSRYRGVSEKLFF. CDR3 in DNA: TGCGCCAGCAGCCGCTACAGGGGAGTAAGTGAAAAACTGTTTTTT.

This clonotype was found many times. This chain uses TRBV29-1 with TRBJ2-2, with 8 bases that match TRBD1. The CDR3 length is 13 residues. V lost 8 bases and J lost 6; bases outside the gene matches: 8. From germline, CDR1 is SQVTM and CDR2 ANQGSEA. This CDR3 is CSPGQGGAGELFF. CDR3 coding DNA: TGCAGCCCAGGACAGGGAGGAGCCGGGGAGCTGTTTTTT.

In its sample, this clonotype was seen many times. The genes are TRBV20-1 and TRBJ2-7, with a weak D call TRBD1 (5 bases). Germline loops: CDR1 DFQATT, CDR2 SNEGSKA (reference sequence). CDR3 length: 12 residues. The ends were cut back, 6 bases at V and 5 bases at J, with 14 bases in the middle. CDR3 loop: CSALKGFDEQYF. The CDR3 DNA reads TGCAGTGCCCTAAAGGGGTTCGACGAGCAGTACTTC.

DNA of the CDR3: TGTGCCACCCCGACACCGAAGGCAAAATTGAACACCGGGGAGCTGTTTTTT. Protein sequence: CATPTPKAKLNTGELFF. This chain uses TRBV7-9 with TRBJ2-2; D not certain. The CDR3 spans 17 residues. Trimming pared 10 bases from V and 1 base from J, leaving 22 bases between. Per the germline V gene, CDR1 is SEHNR and CDR2 is FQNEAQ (reference sequence).

This clonotype was seen a few times. The rearrangement links TRBV20-1 to TRBJ2-7; a possible D gene is TRBD2 (6 bases). The CDR3 is made up of 11 amino acids. CDR1 and CDR2 (germline): DFQATT, SNEGSKA (reference sequence). Trimming took 7 bases from V and 9 from J, leaving 16 bases between them. CDR3 sequence: CSVKMGLGQYF. CDR3 coding DNA: TGCAGTGTCAAAATGGGACTGGGGCAGTACTTC.

This clonotype came up a few times. The chain links TRBV20-1 to TRBJ2-2; D uncertain. The CDR3 runs to 15 residues. Germline CDR1 reads DFQATT; CDR2 reads SNEGSKA (reference sequence). V shed 1 base and J shed 4 bases, with 13 bases lying between them. The CDR3 sequence: CSARAVRLGTGELFF. The DNA for the CDR3 is TGCAGTGCTAGAGCCGTAAGGTTGGGCACCGGGGAGCTGTTTTTT.

At least ten counts were recorded for this clonotype. The J gene is TRBJ2-7, the V gene TRBV20-1, with TRBD1 as a possible D gene (5 bases). V lost 3 bases to trimming and J lost 9 bases, with 18 bases between them. Germline V gives CDR1 DFQATT, CDR2 SNEGSKA (reference sequence). This CDR3 is 13 amino acids long. The CDR3 protein is CSASLGAGDGQYF. The CDR3 DNA follows: TGCAGTGCTAGTTTAGGGGCAGGCGACGGGCAGTACTTC.

This clonotype was counted many times. The chain uses TRBV12-3 or TRBV12-4 and TRBJ2-5; D perhaps matches TRBD1 (6 bases). V shed 6 bases and J shed 1 base, with 9 bases lying between them. The CDR3 sequence is 13 residues long. CDR3 loop: CASSGQFQETQYF. The CDR3 nucleotides are TGTGCCAGCAGCGGACAGTTCCAAGAGACCCAGTACTTC.

On this clonotype: One end of the junction varies from germline; a read error may be responsible. This chain connects TRBV6-1 to TRBJ2-5; 8 nucleotides agree with TRBD2. Germline V CDR1 and CDR2: MNHNS, SASEGT. This CDR3 comprises 16 residues. The CDR3 reads CASSRAGGSSQGTQYF. CDR3 in DNA: TGTGCCAGCAGTCGGGCGGGGGGTTCCTCCCAAGGGACCCAGTACTTC.

This clonotype was counted many times. The chain links TRBV20-1 to TRBJ2-2, with 11 bases matching TRBD1. With 6 bases clipped from V and 3 bases from J, the junction kept 6 bases outside the gene matches. The germline V gene has CDR1 DFQATT and CDR2 SNEGSKA (reference sequence). The CDR3 length is 15 residues. This CDR3 is CSAPDRGLDTGELFF. The DNA of the CDR3 is TGCAGTGCCCCGGACAGGGGGCTCGACACCGGGGAGCTGTTTTTT.

Ten or more counts support this clonotype. The J gene is TRBJ2-3, the V gene TRBV6-5, with 7 bases aligning to TRBD2. V was pared by 2 bases and J by 2 bases, with 10 bases of the junction left unmatched. CDR1 MNHEY and CDR2 SVGAGI come from the germline V gene. This CDR3 has 17 residues. The DNA for the CDR3 is TGTGCCAGCAGTTACCTCGGAGTCGGGGGGTCCACAGATACGCAGTATTTT. Residues: CASSYLGVGGSTDTQYF.

The table lists this clonotype with many counts. The CDR3 DNA is TGTGCCAGCAGCTTAGGCCTAATTTTAGGCACAGATACGCAGTATTTT. Translation: CASSLGLILGTDTQYF. The chain recombines TRBV7-6 with TRBJ2-3; D is undetermined. There are 16 residues in the CDR3. Germline values: CDR1 SGHVS, CDR2 FNYEAQ. V dropped 1 base and J dropped 1 base, with 12 bases sitting between them.

This clonotype occurred many times. The chain links TRBV5-1 to TRBJ2-6; perhaps TRBD2 as D (5 bases). The length of the CDR3 is 18 residues. Germline values: CDR1 SGHRS, CDR2 YFSETQ. V lost 0 bases and J lost 1, with 14 bases in between. The CDR3 bases are TGCGCCAGCAGCTTGGGAACCGGGATTGGTTCTGGGGCCAACGTCCTGACTTTC. Amino acid sequence: CASSLGTGIGSGANVLTF.

The sample holds many counts of this clonotype. The V gene is TRBV5-1, the J gene TRBJ2-7; D call uncertain. The CDR3 runs 15 residues. Germline lookup yields CDR1 SGHRS and CDR2 YFSETQ. V shed 4 bases and J shed 4 bases, with 18 bases lying between them. The CDR3 bases are TGCGCCAGCAGCCCGGATCCCTCCGCCCAATACGAGCAGTACTTC. It specifies CASSPDPSAQYEQYF.

In its sample, this clonotype was seen many times. The chain combines TRBV20-1 with TRBJ1-5, with D possibly being TRBD1 (5 bases). Germline assignment: CDR1 DFQATT and CDR2 SNEGSKA (reference sequence). V dropped 6 bases and J dropped 4 bases, with 16 bases sitting between them. The CDR3 is made up of 14 amino acids. CDR3 loop: CSAHQGRGNQPQHF. CDR3 sequence (DNA): TGCAGTGCCCACCAGGGAAGAGGGAATCAGCCCCAGCATTTT.

Note on this clonotype: Possible read error: a much larger clone is one base away. The V call is TRBV5-1, the J call TRBJ2-2, with 7 bases lining up with TRBD2. With 1 base clipped from V and 1 base from J, the junction kept 7 bases outside the gene matches. The length of the CDR3 is 17 residues. Germline-derived CDR1 and CDR2 are SGHRS and YFSETQ. The CDR3 region is CASSLSGLHENTGELFF. The CDR3 DNA reads TGCGCCAGCAGCTTGTCGGGACTACATGAGAACACCGGGGAGCTGTTTTTT.

This clonotype was seen many times. This chain connects TRBV6-5 to TRBJ1-2, with D possibly matching TRBD1 (6 bases). V was trimmed by 6 bases and J by 6 bases, leaving 11 bases between them. There are 12 residues in the CDR3. Germline V lookup: CDR1 MNHEY, CDR2 SVGAGI. The CDR3 sequence is CASRIQGNGYTF. The CDR3, as DNA: TGTGCCAGCAGGATACAGGGTAATGGCTACACCTTC.

This clonotype was found many times. V and J are TRBV7-9 and TRBJ2-7, with D perhaps matching TRBD1 (6 bases). The V and J ends lost 3 bases and 6 bases respectively, with 9 bases between them. The CDR3 has 12 residues. The germline V gene encodes CDR1 SEHNR and CDR2 FQNEAQ (reference sequence). The CDR3 sequence: CASSFRGPEQYF. In DNA form, the CDR3 reads TGTGCCAGCAGCTTCAGGGGTCCCGAGCAGTACTTC.

This clonotype has ten or more counts. The rearrangement uses TRBV5-6 and TRBJ1-1, with D possibly matching TRBD1 (5 bases). Trimming removed 4 bases at V and 4 bases at J, with 20 bases between. The CDR3 is 16 residues long. The germline CDR1 and CDR2 sequences are SGHDT and YYEEEE. CDR3 in DNA: TGTGCCAGCAGCCCGGGGCCCCCTGAGGCCGGCACTGAAGCTTTCTTT. Protein: CASSPGPPEAGTEAFF.